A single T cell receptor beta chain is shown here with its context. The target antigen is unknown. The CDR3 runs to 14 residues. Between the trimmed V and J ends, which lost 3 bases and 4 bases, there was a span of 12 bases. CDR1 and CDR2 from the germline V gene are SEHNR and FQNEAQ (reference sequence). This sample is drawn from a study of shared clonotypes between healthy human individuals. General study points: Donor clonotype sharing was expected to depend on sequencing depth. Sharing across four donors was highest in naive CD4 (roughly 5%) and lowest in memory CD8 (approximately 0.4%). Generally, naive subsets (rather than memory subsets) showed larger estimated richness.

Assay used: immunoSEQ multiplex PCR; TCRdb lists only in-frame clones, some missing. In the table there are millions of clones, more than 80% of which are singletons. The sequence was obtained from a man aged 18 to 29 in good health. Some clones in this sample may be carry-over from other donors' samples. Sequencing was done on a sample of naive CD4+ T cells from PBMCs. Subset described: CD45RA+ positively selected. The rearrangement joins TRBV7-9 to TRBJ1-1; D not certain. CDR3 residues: CASSLGQWGTEAFF. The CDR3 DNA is TGTGCCAGCAGCTTGGGTCAGTGGGGCACTGAAGCTTTCTTT.